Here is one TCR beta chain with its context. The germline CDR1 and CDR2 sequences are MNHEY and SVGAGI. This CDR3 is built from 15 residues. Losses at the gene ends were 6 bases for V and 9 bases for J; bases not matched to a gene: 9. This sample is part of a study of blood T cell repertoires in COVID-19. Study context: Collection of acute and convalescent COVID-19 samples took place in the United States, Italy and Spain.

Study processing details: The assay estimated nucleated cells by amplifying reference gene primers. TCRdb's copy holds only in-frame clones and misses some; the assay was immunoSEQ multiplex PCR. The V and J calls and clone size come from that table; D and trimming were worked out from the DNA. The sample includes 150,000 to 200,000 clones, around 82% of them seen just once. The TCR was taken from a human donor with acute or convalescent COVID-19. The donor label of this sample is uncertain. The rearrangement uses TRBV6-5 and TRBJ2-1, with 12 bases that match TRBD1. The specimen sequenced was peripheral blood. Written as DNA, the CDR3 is TGTGCCAGCAGCTCCGGGACAGGGGGCTTACTTGAGCAGTTCTTC. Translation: CASSSGTGGLLEQFF.